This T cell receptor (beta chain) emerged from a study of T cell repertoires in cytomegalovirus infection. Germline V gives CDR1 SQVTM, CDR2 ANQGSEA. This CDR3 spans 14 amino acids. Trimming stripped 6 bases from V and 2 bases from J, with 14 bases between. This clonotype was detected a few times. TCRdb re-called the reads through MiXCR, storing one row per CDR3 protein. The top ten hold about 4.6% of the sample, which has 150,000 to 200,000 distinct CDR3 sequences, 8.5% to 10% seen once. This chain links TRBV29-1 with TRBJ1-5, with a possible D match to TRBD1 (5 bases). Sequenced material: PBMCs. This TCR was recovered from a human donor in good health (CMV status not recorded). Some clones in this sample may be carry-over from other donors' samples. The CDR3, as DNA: TGCAGCGTCAAAATGGGGCCGGGCAATCAGCCCCAGCATTTT. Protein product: CSVKMGPGNQPQHF.